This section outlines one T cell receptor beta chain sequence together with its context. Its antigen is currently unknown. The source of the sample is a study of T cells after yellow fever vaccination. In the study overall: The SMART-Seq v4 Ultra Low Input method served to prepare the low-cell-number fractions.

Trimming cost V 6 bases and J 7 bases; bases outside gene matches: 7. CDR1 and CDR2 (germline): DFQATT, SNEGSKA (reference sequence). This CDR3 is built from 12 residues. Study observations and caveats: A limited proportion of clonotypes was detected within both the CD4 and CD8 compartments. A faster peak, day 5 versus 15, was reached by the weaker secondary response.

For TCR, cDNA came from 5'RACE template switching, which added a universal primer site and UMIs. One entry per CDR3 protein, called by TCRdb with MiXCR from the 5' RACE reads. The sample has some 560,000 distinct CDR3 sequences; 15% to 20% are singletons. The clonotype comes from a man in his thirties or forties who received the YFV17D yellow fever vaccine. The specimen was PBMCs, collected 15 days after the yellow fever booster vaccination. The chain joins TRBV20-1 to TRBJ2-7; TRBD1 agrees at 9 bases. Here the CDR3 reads CSAEGQGGEQYF. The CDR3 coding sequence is TGCAGTGCCGAGGGACAGGGAGGTGAGCAGTACTTC.